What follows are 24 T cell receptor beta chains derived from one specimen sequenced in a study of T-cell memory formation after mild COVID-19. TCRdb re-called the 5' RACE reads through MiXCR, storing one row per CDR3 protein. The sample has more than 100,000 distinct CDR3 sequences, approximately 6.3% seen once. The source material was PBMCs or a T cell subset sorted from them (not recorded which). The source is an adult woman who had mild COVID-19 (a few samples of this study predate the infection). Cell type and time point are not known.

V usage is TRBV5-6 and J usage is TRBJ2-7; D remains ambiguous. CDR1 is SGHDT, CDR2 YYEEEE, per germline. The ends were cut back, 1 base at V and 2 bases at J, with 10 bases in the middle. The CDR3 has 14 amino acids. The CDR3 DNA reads TGTGCCAGCAGCTTGAAGTCCGTTACCTACGAGCAGTACTTC. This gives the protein CASSLKSVTYEQYF.

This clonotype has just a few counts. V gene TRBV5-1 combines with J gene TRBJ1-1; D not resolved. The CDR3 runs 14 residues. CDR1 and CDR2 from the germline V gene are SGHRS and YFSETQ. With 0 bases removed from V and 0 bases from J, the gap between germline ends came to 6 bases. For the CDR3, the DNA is TGCGCCAGCAGCTTGGAACGGCTGAACACTGAAGCTTTCTTT. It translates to CASSLERLNTEAFF. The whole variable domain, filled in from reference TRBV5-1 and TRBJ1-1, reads KAGVTQTPRYLIKTRGQQVTLSCSPISGHRSVSWYQQTPGQGLQFLFEYFSETQRNKGNFPGRFSGRQFSNSRSEMNVSTLELGDSALYLCASSLERLNTEAFFGQGTRLTVV.

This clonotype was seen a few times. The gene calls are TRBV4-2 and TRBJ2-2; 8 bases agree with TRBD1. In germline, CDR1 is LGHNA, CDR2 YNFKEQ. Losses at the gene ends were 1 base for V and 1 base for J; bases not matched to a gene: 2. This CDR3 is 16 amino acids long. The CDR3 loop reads CASSQAGTGNTGELFF. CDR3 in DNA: TGTGCCAGCAGCCAAGCCGGGACAGGGAACACCGGGGAGCTGTTTTTT.

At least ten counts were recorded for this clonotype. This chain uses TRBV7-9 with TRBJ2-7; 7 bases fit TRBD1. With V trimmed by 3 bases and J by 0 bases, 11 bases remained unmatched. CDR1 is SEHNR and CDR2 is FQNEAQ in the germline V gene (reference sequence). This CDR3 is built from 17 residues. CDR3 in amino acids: CASSFRRTGPSSYEQYF. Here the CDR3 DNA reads TGTGCCAGCAGCTTCCGCCGGACAGGACCAAGCTCCTACGAGCAGTACTTC.

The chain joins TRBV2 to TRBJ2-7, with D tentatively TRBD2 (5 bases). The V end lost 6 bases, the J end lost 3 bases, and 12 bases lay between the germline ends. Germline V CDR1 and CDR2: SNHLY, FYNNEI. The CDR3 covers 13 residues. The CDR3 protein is CASRELVVYEQYF. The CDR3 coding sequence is TGTGCCAGCAGGGAACTAGTGGTCTACGAGCAGTACTTC.

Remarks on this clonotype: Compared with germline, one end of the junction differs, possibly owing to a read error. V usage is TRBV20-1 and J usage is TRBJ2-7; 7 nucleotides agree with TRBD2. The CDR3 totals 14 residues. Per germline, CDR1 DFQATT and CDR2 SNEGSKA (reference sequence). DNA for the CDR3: TGCAGTGCAAGAGCGGGAACGACTTCCTACGAGCAGTACTTC. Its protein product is CSARAGTTSYEQYF.

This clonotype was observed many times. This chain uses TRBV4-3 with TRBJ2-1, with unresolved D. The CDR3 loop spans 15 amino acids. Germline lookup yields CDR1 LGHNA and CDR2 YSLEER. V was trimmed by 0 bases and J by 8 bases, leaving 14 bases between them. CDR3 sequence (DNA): TGCGCCAGCAGCCAAGATTGGACCGCCCGGGATGAGCAGTTCTTC. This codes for CASSQDWTARDEQFF.

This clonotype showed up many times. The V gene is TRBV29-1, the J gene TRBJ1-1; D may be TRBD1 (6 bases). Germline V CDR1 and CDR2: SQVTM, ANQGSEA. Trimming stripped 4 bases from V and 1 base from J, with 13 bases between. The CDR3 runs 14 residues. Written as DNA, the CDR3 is TGCAGCGTTGTGGAGACAGGCAAGAACACTGAAGCTTTCTTT. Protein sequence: CSVVETGKNTEAFF.

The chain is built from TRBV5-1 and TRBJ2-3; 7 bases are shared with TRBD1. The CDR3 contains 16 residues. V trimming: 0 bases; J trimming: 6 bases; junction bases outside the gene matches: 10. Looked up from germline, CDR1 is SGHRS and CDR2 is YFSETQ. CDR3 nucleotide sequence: TGCGCCAGCAGCTTGGACCTGACAGGGCCAGGGGATACGCAGTATTTT. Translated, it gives CASSLDLTGPGDTQYF.

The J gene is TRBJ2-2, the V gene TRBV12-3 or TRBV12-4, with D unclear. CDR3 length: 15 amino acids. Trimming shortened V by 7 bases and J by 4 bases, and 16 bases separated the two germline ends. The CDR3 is CASIHRVAGTGELFF. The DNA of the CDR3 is TGTGCCAGCATCCATCGGGTGGCAGGCACCGGGGAGCTGTTTTTT.

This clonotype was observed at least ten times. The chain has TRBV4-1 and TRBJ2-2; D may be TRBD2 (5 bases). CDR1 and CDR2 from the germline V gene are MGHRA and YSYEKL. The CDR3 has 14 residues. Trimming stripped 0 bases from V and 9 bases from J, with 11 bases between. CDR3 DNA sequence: TGCGCCAGCAGCCAAGATGAGGGTCGCCGGGAGCTGTTTTTT. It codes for CASSQDEGRRELFF.

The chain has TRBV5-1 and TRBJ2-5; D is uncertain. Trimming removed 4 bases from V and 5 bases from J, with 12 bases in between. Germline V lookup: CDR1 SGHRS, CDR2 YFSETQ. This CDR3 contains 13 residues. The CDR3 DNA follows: TGCGCCAGCAGCACCGCTCATCAGGAGACCCAGTACTTC. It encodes CASSTAHQETQYF.

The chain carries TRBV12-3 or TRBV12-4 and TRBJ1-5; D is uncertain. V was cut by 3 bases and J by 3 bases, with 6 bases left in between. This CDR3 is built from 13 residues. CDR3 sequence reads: CASSLSLNQPQHF. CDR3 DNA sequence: TGTGCCAGCAGTTTGTCACTCAATCAGCCCCAGCATTTT.

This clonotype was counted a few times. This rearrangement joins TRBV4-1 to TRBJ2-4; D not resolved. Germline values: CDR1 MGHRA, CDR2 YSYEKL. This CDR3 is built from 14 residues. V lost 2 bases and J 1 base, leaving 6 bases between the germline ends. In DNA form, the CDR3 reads TGCGCCAGCAGCCAATCGGTGGCCAAAAACATTCAGTACTTC. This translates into CASSQSVAKNIQYF.

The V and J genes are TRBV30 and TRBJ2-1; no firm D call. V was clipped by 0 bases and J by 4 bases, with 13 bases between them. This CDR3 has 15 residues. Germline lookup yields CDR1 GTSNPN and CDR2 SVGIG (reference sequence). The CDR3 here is CAWSVQLLRYNEQFF. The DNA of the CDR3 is TGTGCCTGGAGTGTACAACTCTTACGGTACAATGAGCAGTTCTTC.

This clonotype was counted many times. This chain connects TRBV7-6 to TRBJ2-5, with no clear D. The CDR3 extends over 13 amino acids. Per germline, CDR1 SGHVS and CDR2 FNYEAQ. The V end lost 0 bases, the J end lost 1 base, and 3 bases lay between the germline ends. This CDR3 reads CASSLAPQETQYF. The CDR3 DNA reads TGTGCCAGCAGCTTAGCCCCCCAAGAGACCCAGTACTTC.

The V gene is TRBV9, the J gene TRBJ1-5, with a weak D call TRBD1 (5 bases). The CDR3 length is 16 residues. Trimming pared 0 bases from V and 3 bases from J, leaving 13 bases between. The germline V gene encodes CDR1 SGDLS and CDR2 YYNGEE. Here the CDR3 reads CASSVGGDRANQPQHF. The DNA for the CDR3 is TGTGCCAGCAGCGTAGGAGGTGACAGAGCCAATCAGCCCCAGCATTTT.

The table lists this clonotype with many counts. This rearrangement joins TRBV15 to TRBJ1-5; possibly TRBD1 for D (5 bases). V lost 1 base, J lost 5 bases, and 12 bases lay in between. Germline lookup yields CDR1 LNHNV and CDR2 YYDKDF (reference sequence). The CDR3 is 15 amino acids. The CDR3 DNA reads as TGTGCCACCAGCAGAGGCAGGGCACTCGATCAGCCCCAGCATTTT. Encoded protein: CATSRGRALDQPQHF. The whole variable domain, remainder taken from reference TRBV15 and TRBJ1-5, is DAMVIQNPRYQVTQFGKPVTLSCSQTLNHNVMYWYQQKSSQAPKLLFHYYDKDFNNEADTPDNFQSRRPNTSFCFLDIRSPGLGDTAMYLCATSRGRALDQPQHFGDGTRLSIL.

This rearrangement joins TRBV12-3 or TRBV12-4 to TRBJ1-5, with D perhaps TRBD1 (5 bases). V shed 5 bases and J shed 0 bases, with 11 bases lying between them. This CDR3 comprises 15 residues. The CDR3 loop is CASSAVGGSNQPQHF. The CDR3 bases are TGTGCCAGCAGTGCGGTCGGGGGTAGCAATCAGCCCCAGCATTTT.

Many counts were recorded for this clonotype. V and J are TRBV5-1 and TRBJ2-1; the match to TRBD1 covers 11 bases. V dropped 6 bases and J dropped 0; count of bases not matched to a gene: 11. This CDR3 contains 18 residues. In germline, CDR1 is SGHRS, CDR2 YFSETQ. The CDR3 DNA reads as TGCGCCAGCACGGGGTGGACAGGGGGCGATAGCTCCTACAATGAGCAGTTCTTC. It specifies CASTGWTGGDSSYNEQFF.

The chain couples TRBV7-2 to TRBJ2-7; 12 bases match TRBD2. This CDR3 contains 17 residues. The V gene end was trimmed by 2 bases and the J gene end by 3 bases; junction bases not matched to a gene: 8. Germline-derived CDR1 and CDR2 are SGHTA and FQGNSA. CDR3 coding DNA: TGTGCCAGCAGCTTACTAGCGGGAGGGTCGAAGGTCTACGAGCAGTACTTC. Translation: CASSLLAGGSKVYEQYF.

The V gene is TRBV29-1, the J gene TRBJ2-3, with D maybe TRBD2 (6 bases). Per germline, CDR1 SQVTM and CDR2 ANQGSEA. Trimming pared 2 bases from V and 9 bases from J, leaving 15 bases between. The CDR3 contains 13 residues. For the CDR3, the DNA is TGCAGCGTTGAACCCGGGACTGTGGAAACGCAGTATTTT. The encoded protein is CSVEPGTVETQYF.

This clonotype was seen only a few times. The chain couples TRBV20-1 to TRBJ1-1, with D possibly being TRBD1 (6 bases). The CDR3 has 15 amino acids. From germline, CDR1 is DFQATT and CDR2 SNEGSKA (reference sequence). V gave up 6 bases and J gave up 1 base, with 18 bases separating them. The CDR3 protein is CSAQPAGAPNTEAFF. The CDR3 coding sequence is TGCAGTGCGCAACCCGCAGGGGCCCCGAACACTGAAGCTTTCTTT.

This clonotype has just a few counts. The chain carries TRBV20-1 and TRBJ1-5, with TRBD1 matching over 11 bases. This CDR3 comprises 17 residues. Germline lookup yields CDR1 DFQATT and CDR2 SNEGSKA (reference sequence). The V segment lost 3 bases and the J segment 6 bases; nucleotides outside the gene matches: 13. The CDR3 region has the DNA TGCAGTGCTAGTAGAGGACAGGGGGCGGTCCTGTGTCAGCCCCAGCATTTT. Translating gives CSASRGQGAVLCQPQHF.